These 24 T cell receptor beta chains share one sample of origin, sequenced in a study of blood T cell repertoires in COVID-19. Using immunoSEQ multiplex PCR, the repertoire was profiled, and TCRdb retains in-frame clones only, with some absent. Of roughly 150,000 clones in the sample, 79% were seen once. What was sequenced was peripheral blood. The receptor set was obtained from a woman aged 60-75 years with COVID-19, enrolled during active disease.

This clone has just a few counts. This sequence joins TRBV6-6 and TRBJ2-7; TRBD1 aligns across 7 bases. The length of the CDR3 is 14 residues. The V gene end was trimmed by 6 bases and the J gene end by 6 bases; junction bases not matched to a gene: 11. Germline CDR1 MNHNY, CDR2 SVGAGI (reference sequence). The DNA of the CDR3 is TGTGCCAGCAGCCTCCCCGGACAGGCTCGCGAGCAGTACTTC. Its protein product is CASSLPGQAREQYF.

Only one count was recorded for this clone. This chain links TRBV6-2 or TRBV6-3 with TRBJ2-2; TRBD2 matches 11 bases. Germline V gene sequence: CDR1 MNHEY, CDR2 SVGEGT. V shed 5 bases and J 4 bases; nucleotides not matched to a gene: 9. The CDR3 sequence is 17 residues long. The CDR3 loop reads CASSPWIAGGLTGELFF. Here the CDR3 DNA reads TGTGCCAGCAGTCCCTGGATAGCGGGGGGGCTCACCGGGGAGCTGTTTTTT.

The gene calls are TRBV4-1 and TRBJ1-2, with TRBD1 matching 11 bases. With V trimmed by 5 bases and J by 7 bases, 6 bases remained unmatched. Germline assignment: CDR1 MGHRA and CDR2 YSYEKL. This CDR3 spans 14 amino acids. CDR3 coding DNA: TGCGCCAGCAGCTTCCGGGACAGGGGGGCTGGCTACACCTTC. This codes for CASSFRDRGAGYTF.

CDR3 protein: CASSLGGRAASQYF. DNA of the CDR3: TGTGCCAGCAGTTTAGGCGGGAGGGCCGCTTCGCAGTATTTT. The V call is TRBV28, the J call TRBJ2-3; 9 bases agree with TRBD2. Germline V CDR1 and CDR2: MDHEN, SYDVKM. V shed 2 bases, J shed 10 bases, and the junction held 7 bases outside the gene matches. This CDR3 has 14 residues.

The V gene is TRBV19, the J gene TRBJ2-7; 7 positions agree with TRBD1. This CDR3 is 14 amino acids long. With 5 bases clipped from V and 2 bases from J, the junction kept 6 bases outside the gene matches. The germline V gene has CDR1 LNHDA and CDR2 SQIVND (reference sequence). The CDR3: CASSPSGQPYEQYV. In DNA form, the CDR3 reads TGTGCCAGTAGTCCCTCGGGACAGCCCTACGAGCAGTACGTC.

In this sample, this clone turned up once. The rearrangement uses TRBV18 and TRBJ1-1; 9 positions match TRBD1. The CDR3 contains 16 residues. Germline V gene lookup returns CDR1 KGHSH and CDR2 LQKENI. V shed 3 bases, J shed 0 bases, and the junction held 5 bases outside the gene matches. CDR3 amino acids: CASSPGTGLMNTEAFF. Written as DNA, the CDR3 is TGTGCCAGCTCACCCGGGACAGGGCTCATGAACACTGAAGCTTTCTTT.

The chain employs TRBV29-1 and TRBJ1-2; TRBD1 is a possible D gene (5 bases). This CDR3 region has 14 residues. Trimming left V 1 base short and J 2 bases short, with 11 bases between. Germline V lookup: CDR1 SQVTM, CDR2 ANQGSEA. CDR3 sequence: CSVEALGGNYGYTF. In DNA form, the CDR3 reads TGCAGCGTTGAAGCGTTGGGGGGAAACTATGGCTACACCTTC.

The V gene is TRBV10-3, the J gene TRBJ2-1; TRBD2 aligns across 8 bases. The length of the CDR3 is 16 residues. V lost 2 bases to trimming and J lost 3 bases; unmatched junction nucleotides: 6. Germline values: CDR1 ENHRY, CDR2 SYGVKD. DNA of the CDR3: TGTGCCATCAGTGAGAGGGGCGGGAGGATCTACAATGAGCAGTTCTTC. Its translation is CAISERGGRIYNEQFF.

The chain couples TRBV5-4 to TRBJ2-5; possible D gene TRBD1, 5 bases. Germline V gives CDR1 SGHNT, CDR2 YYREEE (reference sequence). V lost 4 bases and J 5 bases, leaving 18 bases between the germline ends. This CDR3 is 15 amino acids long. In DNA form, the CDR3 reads TGTGCCAGCAGCGCACAACCCCAGGGTGGGGAGACCCAGTACTTC. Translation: CASSAQPQGGETQYF.

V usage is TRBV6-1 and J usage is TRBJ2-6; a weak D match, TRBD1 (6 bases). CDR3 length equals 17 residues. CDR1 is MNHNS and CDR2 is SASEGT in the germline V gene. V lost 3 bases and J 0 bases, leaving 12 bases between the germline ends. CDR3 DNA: TGTGCCAGCAGTGACTACAGGGAACTCTCTGGGGCCAACGTCCTGACTTTC. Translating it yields CASSDYRELSGANVLTF.

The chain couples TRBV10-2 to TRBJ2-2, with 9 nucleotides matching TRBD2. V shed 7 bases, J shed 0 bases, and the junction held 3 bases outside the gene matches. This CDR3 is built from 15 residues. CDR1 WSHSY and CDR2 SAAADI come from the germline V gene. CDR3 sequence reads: CASTVAGANTGELFF. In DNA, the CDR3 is TGCGCCAGCACCGTAGCGGGGGCGAACACCGGGGAGCTGTTTTTT.

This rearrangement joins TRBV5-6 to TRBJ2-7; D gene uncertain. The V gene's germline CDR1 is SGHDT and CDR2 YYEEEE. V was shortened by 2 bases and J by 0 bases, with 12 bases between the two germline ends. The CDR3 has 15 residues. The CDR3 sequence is CASSLTSTPSYEQYF. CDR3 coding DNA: TGTGCCAGCAGCTTAACGTCCACACCCTCCTACGAGCAGTACTTC.

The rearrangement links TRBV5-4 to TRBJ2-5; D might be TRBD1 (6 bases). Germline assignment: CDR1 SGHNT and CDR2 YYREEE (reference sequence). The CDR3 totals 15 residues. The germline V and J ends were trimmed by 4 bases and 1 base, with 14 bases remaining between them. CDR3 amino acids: CASSPQQGFQETQYF. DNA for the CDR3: TGTGCCAGCAGCCCACAACAGGGTTTCCAAGAGACCCAGTACTTC. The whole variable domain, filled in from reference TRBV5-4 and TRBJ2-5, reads ETGVTQSPTHLIKTRGQQVTLRCSSQSGHNTVSWYQQALGQGPQFIFQYYREEENGRGNFPPRFSGLQFPNYSSELNVNALELDDSALYLCASSPQQGFQETQYFGPGTRLLVL.

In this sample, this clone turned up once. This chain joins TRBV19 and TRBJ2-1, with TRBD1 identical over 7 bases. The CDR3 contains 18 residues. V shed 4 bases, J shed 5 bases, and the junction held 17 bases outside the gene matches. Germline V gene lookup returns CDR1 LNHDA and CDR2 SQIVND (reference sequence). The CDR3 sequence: CASSTIIQQGWRNNEQFF. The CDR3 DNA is TGTGCCAGTAGTACAATCATCCAACAGGGGTGGAGGAACAATGAGCAGTTCTTC.

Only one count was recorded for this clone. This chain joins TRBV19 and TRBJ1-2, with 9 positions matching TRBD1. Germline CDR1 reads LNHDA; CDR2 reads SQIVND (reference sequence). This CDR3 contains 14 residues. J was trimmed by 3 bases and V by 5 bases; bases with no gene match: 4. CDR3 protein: CASSPRDRDYGYTF. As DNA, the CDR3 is TGTGCCAGTAGTCCCCGGGACAGGGACTATGGCTACACCTTC.

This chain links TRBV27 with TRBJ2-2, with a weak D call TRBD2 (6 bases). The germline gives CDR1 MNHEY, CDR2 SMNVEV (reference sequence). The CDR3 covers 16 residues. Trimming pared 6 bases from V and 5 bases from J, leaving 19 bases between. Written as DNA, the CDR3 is TGTGCCAGCAGCCCCCCTGGCGGGATCGGTACCGGGGAGCTGTTTTTT. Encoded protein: CASSPPGGIGTGELFF.

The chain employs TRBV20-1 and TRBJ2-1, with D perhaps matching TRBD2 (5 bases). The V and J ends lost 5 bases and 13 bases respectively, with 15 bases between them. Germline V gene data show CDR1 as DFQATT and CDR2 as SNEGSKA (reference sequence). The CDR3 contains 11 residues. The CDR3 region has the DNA TGCAGTGCTCGGCGGGTCGGGCGCCAGTTCTTC. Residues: CSARRVGRQFF.

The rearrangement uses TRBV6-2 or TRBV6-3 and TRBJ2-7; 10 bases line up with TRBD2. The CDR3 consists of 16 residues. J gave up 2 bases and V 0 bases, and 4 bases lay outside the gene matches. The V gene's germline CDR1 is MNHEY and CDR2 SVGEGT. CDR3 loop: CASSYSRTSGTYEQYV. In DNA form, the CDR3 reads TGTGCCAGCAGTTACTCGAGAACTAGCGGGACCTACGAGCAGTACGTC.

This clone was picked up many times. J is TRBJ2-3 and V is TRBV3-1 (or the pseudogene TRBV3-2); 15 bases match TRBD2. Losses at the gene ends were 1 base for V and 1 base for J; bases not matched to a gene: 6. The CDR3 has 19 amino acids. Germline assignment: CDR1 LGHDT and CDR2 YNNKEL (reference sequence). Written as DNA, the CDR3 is TGTGCCAGCAGCCAAGGCGGGGGACTAGCGGGGGGTCGCACAGATACGCAGTATTTT. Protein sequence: CASSQGGGLAGGRTDTQYF.

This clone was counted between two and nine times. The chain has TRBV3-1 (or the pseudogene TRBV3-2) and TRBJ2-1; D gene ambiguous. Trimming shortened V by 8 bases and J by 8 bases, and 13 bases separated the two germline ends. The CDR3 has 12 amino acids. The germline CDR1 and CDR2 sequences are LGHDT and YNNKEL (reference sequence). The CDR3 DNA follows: TGTGCCAGCTCTCACGGCGGCTATGAGCAGTTCTTC. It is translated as CASSHGGYEQFF.

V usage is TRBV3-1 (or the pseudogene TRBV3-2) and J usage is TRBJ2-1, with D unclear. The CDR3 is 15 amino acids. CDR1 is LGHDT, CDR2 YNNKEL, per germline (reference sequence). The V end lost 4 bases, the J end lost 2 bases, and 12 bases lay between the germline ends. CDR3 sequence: CASSPQLLTYNEQFF. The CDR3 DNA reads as TGTGCCAGCAGCCCTCAACTGCTAACCTACAATGAGCAGTTCTTC.

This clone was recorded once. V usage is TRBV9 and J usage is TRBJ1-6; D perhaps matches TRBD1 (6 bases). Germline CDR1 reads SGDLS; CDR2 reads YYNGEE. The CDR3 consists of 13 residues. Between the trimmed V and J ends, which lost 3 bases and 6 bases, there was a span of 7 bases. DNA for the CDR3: TGTGCCAGCAGCGAGGGGGTTAATTCACCCCTCCACTTT. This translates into CASSEGVNSPLHF.

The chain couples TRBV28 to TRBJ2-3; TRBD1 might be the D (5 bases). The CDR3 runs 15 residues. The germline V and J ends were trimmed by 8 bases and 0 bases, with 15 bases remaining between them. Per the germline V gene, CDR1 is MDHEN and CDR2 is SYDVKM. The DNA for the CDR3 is TGTGCCAGCGCTCATCCTCAGGGTAGCACAGATACGCAGTATTTT. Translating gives CASAHPQGSTDTQYF. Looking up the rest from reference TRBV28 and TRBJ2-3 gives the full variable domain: DVKVTQSSRYLVKRTGEKVFLECVQDMDHENMFWYRQDPGLGLRLIYFSYDVKMKEKGDIPEGYSVSREKKERFSLILESASTNQTSMYLCASAHPQGSTDTQYFGPGTRLTVL.

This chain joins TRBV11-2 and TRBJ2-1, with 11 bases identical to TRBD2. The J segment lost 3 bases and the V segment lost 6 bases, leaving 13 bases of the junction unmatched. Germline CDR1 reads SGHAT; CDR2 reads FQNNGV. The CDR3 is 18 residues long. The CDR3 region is CASRSTSGMGGNYNEQFF. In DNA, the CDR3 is TGTGCCAGCAGGTCGACTAGCGGGATGGGCGGAAACTACAATGAGCAGTTCTTC.